These 20 T cell receptor beta chains originate from one sample sequenced in a study of molecular identifiers for immune sequencing clone quantification. TCRdb recomputed calls from the PCR reads with MiXCR, one row per CDR3 protein. The sample carries some 320,000 distinct CDR3 sequences, about 20% recorded once. What was sequenced was naive CD8+ T cells from blood, with Jurkat cell RNA spiked in. Subset meaning: FACS-sorted CD8+CD4-CCR7+CD45RA+ naive T cells. All receptors come from a human donor in good health. Some libraries in this study had Jurkat cell RNA spiked in.

This clonotype was picked up many times. The genes are TRBV7-2 and TRBJ2-3, with 13 nucleotides matching TRBD2. This CDR3 is built from 16 residues. Germline V CDR1 and CDR2: SGHTA, FQGNSA. V lost 5 bases to trimming and J lost 4 bases; unmatched junction nucleotides: 6. CDR3 nucleotide sequence: TGTGCCAGCAGCCCCCGGGGACTAGCGGGGCCAGATACGCAGTATTTT. Translation: CASSPRGLAGPDTQYF.

V gene TRBV28 combines with J gene TRBJ1-2; D uncertain. The CDR3 covers 13 residues. V was pared by 3 bases and J by 8 bases, with 13 bases between. Germline CDR1 is MDHEN and CDR2 is SYDVKM. The CDR3 nucleotides read TGTGCCAGCAGTTTGAAAAGGTGGGAAGGCTACACCTTC. Translation gives CASSLKRWEGYTF.

This clonotype was recorded many times. This chain joins TRBV19 and TRBJ1-1; possibly TRBD1 for D (5 bases). CDR1 is LNHDA and CDR2 is SQIVND in the germline V gene (reference sequence). The V end was cut by 4 bases, the J end by 3 bases, with 18 bases between. The CDR3 totals 16 residues. The CDR3 protein is CASSTEQVRSDTEAFF. Written as DNA, the CDR3 is TGTGCCAGTAGTACCGAACAGGTTAGGAGCGACACTGAAGCTTTCTTT.

Note on this clonotype: A much bigger clone sits one base away, suggesting this may be a read error. The V gene is TRBV30, the J gene TRBJ1-1; D is ambiguous. V dropped 4 bases and J dropped 3 bases, with 12 bases sitting between them. The CDR3 has 13 residues. Germline values: CDR1 GTSNPN, CDR2 SVGIG (reference sequence). The CDR3 region is CAWNPTRDTEAFF. The CDR3 bases are TGTGCCTGGAACCCCACACGGGACACTGAAGCTTTCTTT.

This clonotype was recorded many times. This chain links TRBV6-2 or TRBV6-3 with TRBJ1-1; the D is unclear. This CDR3 spans 13 amino acids. Trimming shortened V by 5 bases and J by 2 bases, and 9 bases separated the two germline ends. Per the germline V gene, CDR1 is MNHEY and CDR2 is SVGEGT. The chain's CDR3 is CASSPIRNTEAFF. In DNA form, the CDR3 reads TGTGCCAGCAGTCCGATCAGAAACACTGAAGCTTTCTTT.

This clonotype occurred many times. The J gene is TRBJ1-1, the V gene TRBV5-8; D gene ambiguous. Trimming pared 4 bases from V and 0 bases from J, leaving 10 bases between. The CDR3 contains 14 residues. From germline, CDR1 is SGHTS and CDR2 YDEGEE. The CDR3 DNA follows: TGTGCCAGCAGCCTCATGGAACTGAACACTGAAGCTTTCTTT. Protein product: CASSLMELNTEAFF.

This clonotype was observed at least ten times. The chain uses TRBV28 and TRBJ2-4; a possible D gene is TRBD1 (6 bases). CDR1 and CDR2 (germline): MDHEN, SYDVKM. The length of the CDR3 is 15 residues. V was cut by 3 bases and J by 3 bases, with 12 bases left in between. In nucleotides, the CDR3 is TGTGCCAGCAGTTTTAGGGGGACCATCAAAAACATTCAGTACTTC. Its protein is CASSFRGTIKNIQYF.

About this clonotype itself: The junction and the germline gene differ at one end; a read error may be behind it. The rearrangement joins TRBV7-2 to TRBJ2-7; TRBD1 or TRBD2 may be the D gene (5 bases each). This CDR3 is built from 14 residues. Germline V gene lookup returns CDR1 SGHTA and CDR2 FQGNSA. The DNA of the CDR3 is TGTGCCAGCAGCCCACCCGGACGGGGCTACGAGCGGTACTTC. Protein product: CASSPPGRGYERYF. The whole variable domain, filled in from reference TRBV7-2 and TRBJ2-7, reads GAGVSQSPSNKVTEKGKDVELRCDPISGHTALYWYRQSLGQGLEFLIYFQGNSAPDKSGLPSDRFSAERTGGSVSTLTIQRTQQEDSAVYLCASSPPGRGYERYFGPGTRLTVT.

Regarding this clonotype: Given a much more abundant clone one base away, this may be a read error. The rearrangement joins TRBV20-1 to TRBJ1-5, with D unresolved. CDR3 length equals 13 residues. In germline, CDR1 is DFQATT, CDR2 SNEGSKA (reference sequence). The germline V and J ends were trimmed by 5 bases and 2 bases, with 10 bases remaining between them. CDR3 sequence (DNA): TGCAGTGCTGGAGCCCCGGGCAATCAGCCCCAGCATTTT. This sequence encodes CSAGAPGNQPQHF.

In regard to this clonotype: The junction departs from germline at one end; a sequencing error may be responsible. The chain uses TRBV15 and TRBJ2-7; 8 bases align to TRBD1. This CDR3 is 13 amino acids long. CDR1 is LNHNV, CDR2 YYDKDF, per germline (reference sequence). CDR3 bases: TGTGCCACCAGCAGGGACAGGGTCGACGAGCAGCACTTC. Translating it yields CATSRDRVDEQHF. The full variable domain, its missing parts supplied by reference TRBV15 and TRBJ2-7, is DAMVIQNPRYQVTQFGKPVTLSCSQTLNHNVMYWYQQKSSQAPKLLFHYYDKDFNNEADTPDNFQSRRPNTSFCFLDIRSPGLGDTAMYLCATSRDRVDEQHFGPGTRLTVT.

This clonotype was counted ten times or more. The chain joins TRBV7-6 to TRBJ2-1; the match to TRBD1 covers 11 bases. This CDR3 is 15 amino acids long. Germline V gene data show CDR1 as SGHVS and CDR2 as FNYEAQ. Trimming cost V 5 bases and J 8 bases; bases outside gene matches: 8. The CDR3 loop is CASSRTGGGGDEQFF. Here the CDR3 DNA reads TGTGCCAGCAGCCGGACAGGGGGCGGTGGCGATGAGCAGTTCTTC.

The chain uses TRBV4-2 and TRBJ2-7; D is uncertain. The CDR3 loop spans 14 amino acids. V dropped 1 base and J dropped 0 bases, with 7 bases sitting between them. CDR1 is LGHNA, CDR2 YNFKEQ, per germline. The CDR3 DNA reads as TGTGCCAGCAGCCAAGTGACGAGCTCCTACGAGCAGTACTTC. This codes for CASSQVTSSYEQYF.

The sample holds many counts of this clonotype. The chain carries TRBV10-3 and TRBJ2-3; D might be TRBD2 (6 bases). Germline V lookup: CDR1 ENHRY, CDR2 SYGVKD. The CDR3 has 15 amino acids. The germline V and J ends were trimmed by 3 bases and 2 bases, with 12 bases remaining between them. Here the CDR3 DNA reads TGTGCCATCAGTGACCCTAGCGACTCCACAGATACGCAGTATTTT. Translated, it gives CAISDPSDSTDTQYF.

This clonotype was seen a few times. The chain carries TRBV11-2 and TRBJ2-5; D ambiguous. CDR3 length: 12 residues. Trimming stripped 5 bases from V and 5 bases from J, with 9 bases between. Germline V gene data show CDR1 as SGHAT and CDR2 as FQNNGV. The chain's CDR3 is CASSHPAETQYF. The CDR3 bases are TGTGCCAGCAGCCACCCCGCGGAGACCCAGTACTTC.

This clonotype was recorded many times. The V and J genes are TRBV7-2 and TRBJ2-7, with 10 bases matching TRBD1. Trimming removed 4 bases from V and 7 bases from J; junction bases left unmatched: 7. The CDR3 contains 14 residues. The germline CDR1 and CDR2 sequences are SGHTA and FQGNSA. For the CDR3, the DNA is TGTGCCAGCAGCTCGAGGGACAGGGGATTGGAGCAGTACTTC. It is translated as CASSSRDRGLEQYF.

Note on this clonotype: A single base separates this from a much larger clone, so it may be a read error. The V call is TRBV6-6, the J call TRBJ2-1, with 7 bases matching TRBD1. The CDR3 covers 14 residues. Germline trimming cut 5 bases from V and 10 bases from J; bases unmatched to any gene: 11. Per the germline V gene, CDR1 is MNHNY and CDR2 is SVGAGI (reference sequence). The CDR3 reads CASSRDSSSYEQFF. In nucleotides, the CDR3 is TGTGCCAGCAGTAGGGACAGTTCCTCCTACGAGCAGTTCTTC.

This clonotype was detected many times. The chain has TRBV6-6 and TRBJ1-4; TRBD1 is a possible D gene (5 bases). There are 14 residues in the CDR3. V was cut by 8 bases and J by 3 bases, with 13 bases left in between. Germline V CDR1 and CDR2: MNHNY, SVGAGI (reference sequence). The CDR3 DNA reads as TGTGCCAGCCAATTAGGGGCGGCTAATGAAAAACTGTTTTTT. This codes for CASQLGAANEKLFF.

This clonotype has more than one count but fewer than ten. Mismatch with germline at one junction end may stem from a read error. The rearrangement joins TRBV30 to TRBJ2-7; 7 bases line up with TRBD1. Germline V gene lookup returns CDR1 GTSNPN and CDR2 SVGIG (reference sequence). The CDR3 covers 14 residues. In DNA, the CDR3 is TGTGCCTGGGGTGTACTGGGGACAGACTACGAGCAGTACTTC. As protein: CAWGVLGTDYEQYF.

Concerning this clonotype: Since a much larger clone is just one base distant, this may be a read error. The V gene is TRBV12-3 or TRBV12-4, the J gene TRBJ1-5; the D gene is possibly TRBD1 (5 bases). This CDR3 comprises 14 residues. In DNA form, the CDR3 reads TGTGCCAGCGGTTTCGGGGCAGGCAATCAGCCCCAGCATTTT. This gives the protein CASGFGAGNQPQHF.

In regard to this clonotype: Just one base apart from a much larger clone, this may be a read error. The V call is TRBV21-1, the J call TRBJ1-2; the table's D call TRBD1 went unverified against the DNA. TRBV21-1 is labeled a pseudogene. The CDR3 covers 15 residues. CDR3 region: CASSTKRGGFYGYTF. The CDR3, as DNA: TGTGCCAGCAGCACCAAACGGGGGGGATTCTATGGCTACACCTTC.